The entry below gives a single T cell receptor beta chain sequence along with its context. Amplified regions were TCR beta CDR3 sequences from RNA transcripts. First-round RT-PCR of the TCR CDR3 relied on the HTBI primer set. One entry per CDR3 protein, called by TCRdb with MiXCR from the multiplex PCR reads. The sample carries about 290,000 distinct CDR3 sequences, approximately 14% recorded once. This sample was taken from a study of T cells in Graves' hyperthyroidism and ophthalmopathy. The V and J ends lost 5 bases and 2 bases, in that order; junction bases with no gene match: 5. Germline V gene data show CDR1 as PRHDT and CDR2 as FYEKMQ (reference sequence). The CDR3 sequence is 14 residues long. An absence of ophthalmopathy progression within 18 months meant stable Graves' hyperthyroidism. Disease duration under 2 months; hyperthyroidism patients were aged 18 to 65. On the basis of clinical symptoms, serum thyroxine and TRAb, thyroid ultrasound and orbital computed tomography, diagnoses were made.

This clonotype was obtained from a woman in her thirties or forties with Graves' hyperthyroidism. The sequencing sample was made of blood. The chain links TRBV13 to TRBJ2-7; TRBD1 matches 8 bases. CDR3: CASSGTGRTYEQYF. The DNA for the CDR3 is TGTGCCAGCAGCGGGACAGGTAGAACCTACGAGCAGTACTTC. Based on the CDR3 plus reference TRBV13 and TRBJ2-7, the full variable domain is AAGVIQSPRHLIKEKRETATLKCYPIPRHDTVYWYQQGPGQDPQFLISFYEKMQSDKGSIPDRFSAQQFSDYHSELNMSSLELGDSALYFCASSGTGRTYEQYFGPGTRLTVT.